This T cell receptor (beta chain) was documented in a study of shared clonotypes between healthy human individuals. The CDR3 runs to 16 residues. Germline CDR1 and CDR2: SGHAT and FQNNGV. V shed 5 bases, J shed 4 bases, and the junction held 13 bases outside the gene matches. Ten immunoSEQ deep assay plates served to sequence unsorted PBMC DNA. Source study methods: From ImmunoSEQ came sequences covering only the junction and carrying no quality scores, so filtering differed. Profiled with immunoSEQ multiplex PCR; TCRdb holds only in-frame clones, not every one. V and J calls and clone size come straight from that table; D and trimming were deduced from the DNA. The table includes about 450,000 clones, roughly 85% detected once.

The sequence came from a middle-aged woman in good health. Some clones in this sample may be carry-over from other donors' samples. Sequencing used PBMCs. The V and J genes are TRBV11-2 and TRBJ1-2; 7 bases are shared with TRBD1. The CDR3 nucleotides read TGTGCCAGCAGCACGACAAAGGACAGGCCTCCCTATGGCTACACCTTC. Encoded protein: CASSTTKDRPPYGYTF.